The 21 T cell receptor beta chains in this list originate from one sample, sequenced in a study of T cells in tuberculosis. TCRdb's copy holds only in-frame clones and misses some; the assay was immunoSEQ multiplex PCR. The sample has under 45,000 clones, more than 85% seen once. The material sequenced was PBMCs. The receptors derive from a donor aged 10 to 29 with latent tuberculosis or without tuberculosis infection.

As to this clone: This sample includes further DNA sequences coding for the same CDR3. The V gene is TRBV7-6, the J gene TRBJ1-2; possibly TRBD1 for D (6 bases). CDR1 is SGHVS, CDR2 FNYEAQ, per germline. The V end lost 4 bases, the J end lost 4 bases, and 13 bases lay between the germline ends. The CDR3 contains 14 residues. The CDR3 reads CASSSLDSFYGYTF. Here the CDR3 DNA reads TGTGCCAGCAGCTCCCTGGACAGTTTCTATGGCTACACCTTC. The full variable domain, rest sourced from reference TRBV7-6 and TRBJ1-2, is GAGVSQSPRYKVTKRGQDVALRCDPISGHVSLYWYRQALGQGPEFLTYFNYEAQQDKSGLPNDRFSAERPEGSISTLTIQRTEQRDSAMYRCASSSLDSFYGYTFGSGTRLTVV.

This chain links TRBV5-6 with TRBJ2-3; 9 bases align to TRBD1. Germline-derived CDR1 and CDR2 are SGHDT and YYEEEE. This CDR3 comprises 15 residues. The junction had 4 bases not matched to a gene; V was cut back by 4 bases and J by 1 base. CDR3 in amino acids: CASSRRTGGTDTQYF. DNA of the CDR3: TGTGCCAGCAGCCGGCGGACAGGGGGCACAGATACGCAGTATTTT.

The J gene is TRBJ2-2, the V gene TRBV4-1; tentative D call: TRBD2 (6 bases). The length of the CDR3 is 16 residues. CDR1 is MGHRA, CDR2 YSYEKL, per germline. V lost 2 bases to trimming and J lost 5 bases, with 15 bases between them. The CDR3 DNA reads as TGCGCCAGCAGCCAAAGCCGGGGAGGCCGTACCGGGGAGCTGTTTTTT. Amino acids: CASSQSRGGRTGELFF.

V usage is TRBV7-8 and J usage is TRBJ2-7, with D possibly being TRBD2 (5 bases). V gave up 3 bases and J gave up 2 bases, with 8 bases separating them. This CDR3 has 13 residues. From germline, CDR1 is SGHVS and CDR2 FQNEAQ. The CDR3 is CASSFYGTYEQYF. Here the CDR3 DNA reads TGTGCCAGCAGCTTTTACGGGACCTACGAGCAGTACTTC.

This rearrangement joins TRBV19 to TRBJ1-5; 8 bases are a match to TRBD1. Germline V CDR1 and CDR2: LNHDA, SQIVND (reference sequence). V lost 7 bases to trimming and J lost 6 bases; unmatched junction nucleotides: 8. CDR3 size: 14 residues. The CDR3 DNA reads TGTGCCAGTACCCCTACAGGGGGTCTTCAGCCCCAGCATTTT. Its protein is CASTPTGGLQPQHF.

The J gene is TRBJ1-4, the V gene TRBV4-1, with 8 bases matching TRBD1. Trimming cost V 1 base and J 5 bases; bases outside gene matches: 6. Germline assignment: CDR1 MGHRA and CDR2 YSYEKL. The CDR3 spans 16 residues. CDR3 DNA: TGCGCCAGCAGCCAAGGGGACAGGCTCTTAAATGAAAAACTGTTTTTT. Protein: CASSQGDRLLNEKLFF.

The chain links TRBV30 to TRBJ1-2; unclear D gene. V was trimmed by 8 bases and J by 8 bases, leaving 15 bases between them. This CDR3 comprises 11 residues. From germline, CDR1 is GTSNPN and CDR2 SVGIG (reference sequence). CDR3 sequence (DNA): TGTGCCCGGGAGATCCCATACGGCTACACCTTC. It specifies CAREIPYGYTF.

This clone was observed once. The chain employs TRBV6-1 and TRBJ1-5; D not resolved. The length of the CDR3 is 16 residues. Germline CDR1 is MNHNS and CDR2 is SASEGT. V dropped 1 base and J dropped 1 base, with 11 bases sitting between them. CDR3 in DNA: TGTGCCAGCAGTGAAGGAACAGTATGGAGCAATCAGCCCCAGCATTTT. Protein product: CASSEGTVWSNQPQHF.

This clone was seen a single time. The V and J genes are TRBV4-3 and TRBJ1-1; D not resolved. Per germline, CDR1 LGHNA and CDR2 YSLEER. The germline V and J ends were trimmed by 0 bases and 3 bases, with 14 bases remaining between them. CDR3 length equals 16 residues. The chain's CDR3 is CASSQDRGRRHTEAFF. The CDR3 nucleotides read TGCGCCAGCAGCCAAGATCGTGGGAGACGTCACACTGAAGCTTTCTTT.

The chain uses TRBV10-3 and TRBJ1-5, with 7 bases aligning to TRBD1. Germline V CDR1 and CDR2: ENHRY, SYGVKD. This CDR3 region has 15 residues. With V trimmed by 3 bases and J by 1 base, 3 bases remained unmatched. The CDR3 loop reads CAISDEGASNQPQHF. In nucleotides, the CDR3 is TGTGCCATCAGTGATGAGGGGGCCAGCAATCAGCCCCAGCATTTT.

The chain carries TRBV6-5 and TRBJ2-6; D possibly corresponds to TRBD2 (6 bases). This CDR3 comprises 15 residues. Germline V gene data show CDR1 as MNHEY and CDR2 as SVGAGI. V was clipped by 8 bases and J by 4 bases, with 15 bases between them. The CDR3, as DNA: TGTGCCAGCGGAAGGAGGGCTGGCGGGGCCAACGTCCTGACTTTC. This encodes CASGRRAGGANVLTF.

The chain combines TRBV5-4 with TRBJ1-6, with a possible D match to TRBD1 (5 bases). The germline V gene encodes CDR1 SGHNT and CDR2 YYREEE (reference sequence). V lost 4 bases, J lost 0 bases, and 17 bases lay in between. The CDR3 runs to 18 residues. DNA of the CDR3: TGTGCCAGCAGCCTCGGCGGGGCACCTAGCTCCTATAATTCACCCCTCCACTTT. It encodes CASSLGGAPSSYNSPLHF.

This chain connects TRBV2 to TRBJ2-1; 12 bases line up with TRBD2. The germline gives CDR1 SNHLY, CDR2 FYNNEI. Losses at the gene ends were 6 bases for V and 5 bases for J; bases not matched to a gene: 5. The CDR3 runs to 15 residues. The CDR3 loop is CASRVTSGGDNEQFF. DNA of the CDR3: TGTGCCAGCAGGGTGACTAGCGGGGGTGACAATGAGCAGTTCTTC.

The gene calls are TRBV27 and TRBJ1-2; D is unresolved. The V and J ends lost 4 bases and 4 bases respectively, with 19 bases between them. The germline V gene encodes CDR1 MNHEY and CDR2 SMNVEV (reference sequence). The CDR3 runs 16 residues. For the CDR3, the DNA is TGTGCCAGCAGTTCTACCGATTCACAACGGAGCTATGGCTACACCTTC. Translation gives CASSSTDSQRSYGYTF.

This chain links TRBV4-3 with TRBJ1-1, with no clear D. The CDR3 has 13 amino acids. CDR1 and CDR2 (germline): LGHNA, YSLEER. V lost 8 bases and J lost 0, with 10 bases in between. The CDR3 is CASARLMNTEAFF. In nucleotides, the CDR3 is TGCGCCAGCGCGAGACTCATGAACACTGAAGCTTTCTTT.

This clone was seen a single time. The chain is built from TRBV6-6 and TRBJ1-2; possibly TRBD1 for D (6 bases). This CDR3 has 12 amino acids. Germline V CDR1 and CDR2: MNHNY, SVGAGI (reference sequence). Trimming pared 11 bases from V and 7 bases from J, leaving 17 bases between. The chain's CDR3 is CASFGGGIGYTF. The CDR3 DNA reads TGTGCCTCTTTTGGTGGGGGCATTGGCTACACCTTC.

The chain recombines TRBV6-1 with TRBJ2-3; the D gene is possibly TRBD2 (5 bases). The V gene's germline CDR1 is MNHNS and CDR2 SASEGT. The CDR3 extends over 14 amino acids. Trimming took off 8 bases at V and 1 base at J, with 13 bases between the two ends. As DNA, the CDR3 is TGTGCCAGCGAGATACTGGGAGGCACAGATACGCAGTATTTT. Translating it yields CASEILGGTDTQYF.

The V call is TRBV9, the J call TRBJ2-1; 10 bases are a match to TRBD2. The trim removed 3 bases at V and 2 bases at J, leaving 5 bases unmatched. The CDR3 has 16 amino acids. The germline CDR1 and CDR2 sequences are SGDLS and YYNGEE. CDR3 bases: TGTGCCAGCAGCGCCCCTAGCGGGGGAACCTACAATGAGCAGTTCTTC. It encodes CASSAPSGGTYNEQFF.

This clone was seen only a few times. This chain connects TRBV5-1 to TRBJ1-6, with 9 bases that match TRBD1. This CDR3 has 14 residues. The germline V gene has CDR1 SGHRS and CDR2 YFSETQ. J was trimmed by 7 bases and V by 3 bases; bases with no gene match: 2. The CDR3 DNA reads as TGCGCCAGCAGCTGGGACAGGGCCAATTCACCCCTCCACTTT. The encoded protein is CASSWDRANSPLHF.

This chain connects TRBV9 to TRBJ1-2, with 9 positions matching TRBD1. From germline, CDR1 is SGDLS and CDR2 YYNGEE. V gave up 3 bases and J gave up 4 bases; unmatched junction bases: 7. The CDR3 runs to 15 residues. The CDR3 is CASSGPTGGSYGYTF. The CDR3 bases are TGTGCCAGCAGCGGGCCAACAGGGGGCAGCTATGGCTACACCTTC.

The rearrangement joins TRBV19 to TRBJ1-3; TRBD1 is a possible D gene (6 bases). This CDR3 is built from 12 residues. V lost 6 bases and J lost 9, with 12 bases in between. Germline CDR1 LNHDA, CDR2 SQIVND (reference sequence). The CDR3 DNA reads TGTGCCAGTAGATCAGGGGTACGCACCATATATTTT. Protein: CASRSGVRTIYF.